This is a list of T cell receptor beta chains from one sample in a study of blood T cell repertoires in COVID-19. Profiled with immunoSEQ multiplex PCR; TCRdb holds only in-frame clones, not every one. This sample carries about 230,000 clones, roughly 83% of them seen once, and the ten largest clones take around 2.6%. Sequencing was performed on peripheral blood. These receptors were collected from a woman in her 70s with active or convalescent COVID-19. Both conserved end residues are part of each CDR3. Fields, in order: V gene, D gene, clone size, J gene, CDR3 length, CDR3 DNA, CDR3 protein. The D gene is left open where the match is weak. Not every row has a clone size; where given, it reads once, few, many or a size class.

>TRBV7-2|TRBD1|once|TRBJ2-7|16
TGTGCCAGCGGTGTAAACGCTCTCGGACAGGTCTACGAGCAGTACTTC
CASGVNALGQVYEQYF
>TRBV14|TRBD1|NA|TRBJ1-2|16
TGTGCCAGCAGCCAAGTCTGGGGACAGGGGGCTTCTGGCTACACCTTC
CASSQVWGQGASGYTF
>TRBV24-1|NA|NA|TRBJ2-6|16
TGTGCCACCAGTGATTCTTCAGGGACTGGGGCCAACGTCCTGACTTTC
CATSDSSGTGANVLTF
>TRBV10-1|TRBD1|NA|TRBJ1-2|14
TGCGCCAGCGATGCAGGGGGAATAACAGTCGGCTACACCTTC
CASDAGGITVGYTF
>TRBV18|TRBD1|few|TRBJ1-5|17
TGTGCCAGCTCACCACGGGACAGGGGGCGTGAGGGTCAGCCCCAGCATTTT
CASSPRDRGREGQPQHF
>TRBV6-5|NA|NA|TRBJ2-3|15
TGTGCCAGCCTTGCAGGGCAGGGATCACAATATACGCAGTATTTT
CASLAGQGSQYTQYF
>TRBV7-9|NA|NA|TRBJ2-3|17
TGTGCCAGCAGCTTGGGGGCAGTGGTTTGGTCGGCAGATACGCAGTATTTT
CASSLGAVVWSADTQYF
>TRBV7-2|NA|NA|TRBJ2-1|15
TGTGCCAGCAGCTTAGTTAGGAGCTCCTACAATGAGCAGTTCTTC
CASSLVRSSYNEQFF
>TRBV7-2|TRBD1|NA|TRBJ1-5|16
TGTGCCAGCAGCTTATTGACAGGGGGCGTTAATCCGCCCCAGCATTTT
CASSLLTGGVNPPQHF
>TRBV28|TRBD2|once|TRBJ2-7|14
TGTGCCAGCAGGGTTGGCGGGGGTACCTACGAGCAGTACTTC
CASRVGGGTYEQYF
>TRBV14|NA|NA|TRBJ1-1|13
TGTGCCAGCAGCCAAGATCTCAGGGCTGAAGCTTTCTTT
CASSQDLRAEAFF
>TRBV2|TRBD1|NA|TRBJ1-4|14
TGTGCCAGCAGCCTCGACAGGGGTAATGAAAAACTGTTTTTT
CASSLDRGNEKLFF
>TRBV7-8|TRBD1|few|TRBJ2-5|13
TGTGCCAGCTCACCGGACAGGGGAGAGACCCAGTACTTC
CASSPDRGETQYF
>TRBV2|NA|NA|TRBJ1-6|16
TGTGCCAGCCAGTTACAGGCGGTCGGCGTTAACTCACCCCTCCACTTT
CASQLQAVGVNSPLHF
>TRBV18|NA|NA|TRBJ1-3|15
TGTGCCAGCCCTCTGGTACAGAGGGCAGGAAACACCATATATTTT
CASPLVQRAGNTIYF
>TRBV18|TRBD1|NA|TRBJ1-1|15
TGTGCCAGCTCAATTTCCACGACAGGGGAGACTGAAGCTTTCTTT
CASSISTTGETEAFF
>TRBV7-2|TRBD2|NA|TRBJ2-7|16
TGTGCCAGCAGCTTAGGTCGCGGGAGTAATGGTTACGAGCAGTACTTC
CASSLGRGSNGYEQYF
>TRBV6-5|NA|NA|TRBJ1-3|16
TGTGCCAGCAGTTACTCGGCCCCAGGGAATGGAAACACCATATATTTT
CASSYSAPGNGNTIYF
>TRBV6-5|TRBD1|NA|TRBJ1-1|14
TGTGCCAGCAGTTATCCCCGGGACAGGGGGACAGCTTTCTTT
CASSYPRDRGTAFF
>TRBV14|NA|NA|TRBJ1-2|16
TGTGCCAGCAGCCCCCTGGGCAGGAGGGAAGACAATGGCTACACCTTC
CASSPLGRREDNGYTF
>TRBV2|NA|NA|TRBJ2-2|13
TGTGCCAGCGTCCGGGACTCCCCCGGGGAGCTGTTTTTT
CASVRDSPGELFF
>TRBV2|NA|few|TRBJ1-1|13
TGTGCCAGCACTCTACAGGGGAACACTGAAGCTTTCTTT
CASTLQGNTEAFF
>TRBV5-4|NA|once|TRBJ1-1|14
TGTGCCAGCAGCTTGGGAGGAGTGAGCACTGAAGCTTTCTTT
CASSLGGVSTEAFF
>TRBV2|TRBD2|NA|TRBJ2-3|15
TGTGCCAGCGCCCCCCTAGCGGGGGGCACAGATACGCAGTATTTT
CASAPLAGGTDTQYF
>TRBV4-2|NA|once|TRBJ2-2|15
TGTGCCAGCAGGTTACAGGGTGCGAACACCGGGGAGCTGTTTTTT
CASRLQGANTGELFF
>TRBV19|NA|NA|TRBJ2-2|14
TGTGCCAGTAGTATCGTCTGGAACACCGGGGAGCTGTTTTTT
CASSIVWNTGELFF
>TRBV6-2/TRBV6-3|NA|NA|TRBJ1-2|16
TGTGCCAGCAGTTACTCCTGGTCGGGGGGCAACTATGGCTACACCTTC
CASSYSWSGGNYGYTF
>TRBV5-1|NA|NA|TRBJ1-6|14
TGCGCCAGCAGCTTCAATACAGGGCGATCACCCCTCCACTTT
CASSFNTGRSPLHF
>TRBV20-1|NA|NA|TRBJ1-5|14
TGCAGTGCCAGTGAAGTGACAGGTCAACAGCCCCAGCATTTT
CSASEVTGQQPQHF
>TRBV5-4|TRBD1|NA|TRBJ1-1|14
TGTGCCAGCAGCTTCGACAGGGGGAAGACTGAAGCTTTCTTT
CASSFDRGKTEAFF
>TRBV29-1|NA|NA|TRBJ2-7|14
TGCAGCGTTTGGGCAGGTGGTCCCTTCCTCGAGCAGTACTTC
CSVWAGGPFLEQYF